The clone carrying this T cell receptor beta chain was picked up a small number of times. The PCR ran on 60 Vbeta and 13 Jbeta primers. Assay: immunoSEQ multiplex PCR; the TCRdb copy retains only in-frame clones and omits some. This table has over 100,000 clones, about 80% appearing once. J lost 4 bases, V lost 7 bases, and 15 bases had no gene match. The CDR3 consists of 18 residues. The germline CDR1 and CDR2 sequences are LNHDA and SQIVND (reference sequence). The data belong to a study of cytomegalovirus exposure and HLA in healthy donors. The receptor was derived from a woman aged 18-29 years in good health and CMV-seropositive. The chain combines TRBV19 with TRBJ2-5; 13 nucleotides match TRBD2. The material sequenced was PBMCs. The CDR3 is CASTRRGTSGIKGETQYF. Here the CDR3 DNA reads TGTGCCAGTACCCGACGGGGGACTAGCGGGATCAAAGGAGAGACCCAGTACTTC.